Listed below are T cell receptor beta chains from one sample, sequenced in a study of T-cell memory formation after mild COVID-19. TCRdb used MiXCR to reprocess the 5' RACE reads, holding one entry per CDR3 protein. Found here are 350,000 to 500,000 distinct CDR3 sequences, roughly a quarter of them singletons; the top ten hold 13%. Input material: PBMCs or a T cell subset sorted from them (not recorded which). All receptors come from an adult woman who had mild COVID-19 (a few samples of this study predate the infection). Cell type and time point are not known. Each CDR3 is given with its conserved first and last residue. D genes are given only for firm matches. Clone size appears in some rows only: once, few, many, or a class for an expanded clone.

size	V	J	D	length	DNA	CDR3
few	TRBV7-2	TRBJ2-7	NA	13	TGTGCCAGCAGCTTAGGGACTATCTACGAGCAGTACTTC	CASSLGTIYEQYF
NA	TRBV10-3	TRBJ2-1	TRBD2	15	TGTGCCATCAGTGAGTCCGTCGGGGGGGGCAATGAGCAGTTCTTC	CAISESVGGGNEQFF
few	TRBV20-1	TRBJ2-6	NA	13	TGCAGTGCTAGAGTTTCAGGGGCCAACGTCCTGACTTTC	CSARVSGANVLTF
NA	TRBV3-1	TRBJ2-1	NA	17	TGTGCCAGCAGCATTCGTCACCTAGCGAGTTCTTACAATGAGCAGTTCTTC	CASSIRHLASSYNEQFF
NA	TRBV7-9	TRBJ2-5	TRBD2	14	TGTGCCAGCAGCCAAGGGACTAGCGGAGAGACCCAGTACTTC	CASSQGTSGETQYF
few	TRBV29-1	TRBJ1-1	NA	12	TGCAGCGTTGATTCGGGGGGGCTTACGGCTTTCTTT	CSVDSGGLTAFF
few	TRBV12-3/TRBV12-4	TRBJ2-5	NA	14	TGTGCCAGCAAACTGACGGAGGGAGCAAAGACCCAGTACTTC	CASKLTEGAKTQYF
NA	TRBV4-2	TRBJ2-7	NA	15	TGTGCCAGCAGCCAAGACGCGGGTTCCTCCTACGAGCAGTACTTC	CASSQDAGSSYEQYF
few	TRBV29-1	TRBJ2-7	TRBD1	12	TGCAGCGTTGAACAGGGGGTCTACGAGCAGTACTTC	CSVEQGVYEQYF
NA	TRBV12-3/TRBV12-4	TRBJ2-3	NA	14	TGTGCCAGCAGCCGACCGGGGGTCACAGATACGCAGTATTTT	CASSRPGVTDTQYF
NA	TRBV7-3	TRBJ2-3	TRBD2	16	TGTGCCAGCAGCCCTGATAGCGGGATAGGCACAGATACGCAGTATTTT	CASSPDSGIGTDTQYF
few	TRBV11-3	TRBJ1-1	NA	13	TGTGCCAGCAGCTTAGTGGGGGAAACTGAAGCTTTCTTT	CASSLVGETEAFF
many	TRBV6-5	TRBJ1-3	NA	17	TGTGCCAGCAGTTACTCGAAAGCTGGAATCTCTGGAAACACCATATATTTT	CASSYSKAGISGNTIYF
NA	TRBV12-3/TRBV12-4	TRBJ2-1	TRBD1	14	TGTGCCAGCAGGCGACAGGGGGCTTTCAATGAGCAGTTCTTC	CASRRQGAFNEQFF
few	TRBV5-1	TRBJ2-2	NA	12	TGCGCCAGCAGCTGGACCTTCGGGGAGCTGTTTTTT	CASSWTFGELFF